Each of the 26 T cell receptor beta chains below was sequenced from the same sample in a study of cytomegalovirus exposure and HLA in healthy donors. Primers included in the PCR were 60 Vbeta and 13 Jbeta primers. Only in-frame clones appear in the TCRdb table, and some are missing; sequencing was by immunoSEQ multiplex PCR. The sample contains 90,000 to 100,000 clones, approximately 76% of which appear only once. The sequencing input was PBMCs. Receptors originate from a woman aged 55 to 70 in good health and CMV-seropositive.

The CDR3 DNA reads TGTGCCAGCTCAGATAAACCTCCAGGGGCGAACACTGAAGCTTTCTTT. It yields the protein CASSDKPPGANTEAFF. The chain joins TRBV18 to TRBJ1-1, with TRBD1 as a possible D gene (6 bases). The CDR3 contains 16 residues. With 5 bases removed from V and 1 base from J, the gap between germline ends came to 17 bases. Germline CDR1 and CDR2: KGHSH and LQKENI.

V gene TRBV4-1 combines with J gene TRBJ2-2; TRBD1 matches 7 bases. The V and J ends lost 4 bases and 3 bases, in that order; junction bases with no gene match: 2. The CDR3 runs to 14 residues. Germline V gene lookup returns CDR1 MGHRA and CDR2 YSYEKL. CDR3 sequence (DNA): TGCGCCAGCAGCCCACAGGGGTACACCGGGGAGCTGTTTTTT. The encoded protein is CASSPQGYTGELFF.

The chain carries TRBV10-1 and TRBJ2-2; the D gene is possibly TRBD1 (6 bases). V was shortened by 5 bases and J by 6 bases, with 7 bases between the two germline ends. This CDR3 contains 12 residues. Germline V gene data show CDR1 as WNHNN and CDR2 as SYGVQD (reference sequence). The chain's CDR3 is CASSRGSGELFF. The CDR3 DNA follows: TGCGCCAGCAGTAGGGGGTCCGGGGAGCTGTTTTTT.

The chain uses TRBV18 and TRBJ2-2; tentative D call: TRBD2 (5 bases). V was pared by 1 base and J by 6 bases, with 12 bases between. The germline CDR1 and CDR2 sequences are KGHSH and LQKENI. The CDR3 spans 15 residues. CDR3 amino acids: CASSPRDEGAGELFF. The CDR3 DNA reads as TGTGCCAGCTCACCACGAGACGAGGGCGCCGGGGAGCTGTTTTTT.

The chain links TRBV28 to TRBJ2-7, with D perhaps TRBD1 (5 bases). CDR1 is MDHEN, CDR2 SYDVKM, per germline. The CDR3 has 15 amino acids. Trimming took off 5 bases at V and 3 bases at J, with 17 bases between the two ends. The CDR3 region is CASSTGFSSIYEQYF. The CDR3 region has the DNA TGTGCCAGCAGTACAGGTTTTTCCTCTATCTACGAGCAGTACTTC.

This chain joins TRBV6-6 and TRBJ1-5; D gene unclear. This CDR3 has 16 residues. Germline V gives CDR1 MNHNY, CDR2 SVGAGI (reference sequence). Trimming removed 0 bases from V and 6 bases from J, with 15 bases in between. The CDR3 is CASSYSMAVSLQPQHF. CDR3 coding DNA: TGTGCCAGCAGTTACTCGATGGCAGTCTCCCTTCAGCCCCAGCATTTT.

The chain carries TRBV9 and TRBJ1-1, with unresolved D. V was shortened by 1 base and J by 3 bases, with 7 bases between the two germline ends. The CDR3 is 13 amino acids. Germline lookup yields CDR1 SGDLS and CDR2 YYNGEE. CDR3 nucleotides: TGTGCCAGCAGCGTAAGCGGGGACACTGAAGCTTTCTTT. Protein product: CASSVSGDTEAFF.

This rearrangement joins TRBV30 to TRBJ2-1; the match to TRBD2 covers 9 bases. The germline V gene encodes CDR1 GTSNPN and CDR2 SVGIG (reference sequence). The CDR3 is 10 amino acids. V was pared by 8 bases and J by 10 bases, with 3 bases of the junction left unmatched. DNA for the CDR3: TGTGCCAGTGGACTAGCGGAGCAGTTCTTC. Translation gives CASGLAEQFF.

The V gene is TRBV18, the J gene TRBJ1-3; unclear D gene. CDR3 size: 15 residues. V was clipped by 3 bases and J by 0 bases, with 9 bases between them. Per germline, CDR1 KGHSH and CDR2 LQKENI. The CDR3 nucleotides are TGTGCCAGCTCACCCGCGGTTGCCTCTGGAAACACCATATATTTT. It codes for CASSPAVASGNTIYF. Combining the CDR3 with reference TRBV18 and TRBJ1-3 gives the whole variable domain NAGVMQNPRHLVRRRGQEARLRCSPMKGHSHVYWYRQLPEEGLKFMVYLQKENIIDESGMPKERFSAEFPKEGPSILRIQQVVRGDSAAYFCASSPAVASGNTIYFGEGSWLTVV.

This clone was seen a single time. V is TRBV29-1 and J is TRBJ2-4, with D possibly TRBD2 on 6 matching bases. CDR1 is SQVTM, CDR2 ANQGSEA, per germline. This CDR3 is built from 16 residues. Here the CDR3 DNA reads TGCAACCCCCCCGGGAGACGGACACTAGCCAAAAACATTCAGTACTTC. As protein: CNPPGRRTLAKNIQYF.

With respect to this clone: One junction end does not reproduce the germline sequence, and a read error may be involved. The chain's CDR3 is CVSSFGAGVGETQYF. In DNA form, the CDR3 reads TGTGTCAGCAGCTTCGGGGCGGGAGTAGGGGAGACCCAGTACTTC. The chain combines TRBV5-6 with TRBJ2-5; 7 nucleotides line up with TRBD2. Germline V gene sequence: CDR1 SGHDT, CDR2 YYEEEE. This CDR3 is built from 15 residues.

The chain combines TRBV5-4 with TRBJ1-1, with TRBD1 matching over 8 bases. This CDR3 has 13 amino acids. CDR1 and CDR2 from the germline V gene are SGHNT and YYREEE (reference sequence). J was trimmed by 11 bases and V by 4 bases; bases with no gene match: 10. The chain's CDR3 is CASSIRQGRGAFF. The CDR3, as DNA: TGTGCCAGCAGCATACGACAGGGGAGAGGTGCTTTCTTT. The entire variable domain, with the rest obtained from reference TRBV5-4 and TRBJ1-1, is as follows: ETGVTQSPTHLIKTRGQQVTLRCSSQSGHNTVSWYQQALGQGPQFIFQYYREEENGRGNFPPRFSGLQFPNYSSELNVNALELDDSALYLCASSIRQGRGAFFGQGTRLTVV.

This clone has only one observation. DNA for the CDR3: TGTGCTAGTACAGCCGGGACTACCGACAATGAGCAGTTCTTC. It translates to CASTAGTTDNEQFF. The V and J genes are TRBV7-7 and TRBJ2-1, with 7 bases aligning to TRBD2. The germline CDR1 and CDR2 sequences are SSHAT and FNYEAQ (reference sequence). This CDR3 comprises 14 residues.

The rearrangement joins TRBV28 to TRBJ2-2; 8 bases align to TRBD1. The CDR3 is 15 residues long. Germline CDR1 and CDR2: MDHEN and SYDVKM. The trim removed 5 bases at V and 2 bases at J, leaving 4 bases unmatched. The CDR3 DNA follows: TGTGCCAGCAGTACCGGACAGGGAAACACCGGGGAGCTGTTTTTT. Its protein product is CASSTGQGNTGELFF.

This clone was picked up one time. A junction end diverges from the germline sequence, so it may reflect a read error. This chain links TRBV7-9 with TRBJ2-5, with TRBD2 matching 11 bases. Germline CDR1 SEHNR, CDR2 FQNEAQ (reference sequence). The CDR3 consists of 18 residues. The CDR3 sequence is CASNLQKIAGGLQETQYF. CDR3 nucleotides: TGTGCCAGCAACTTACAAAAAATAGCGGGAGGGCTCCAAGAGACCCAGTACTTC.

This clone was counted between two and nine times. The genes are TRBV7-6 and TRBJ2-1; a weak D match, TRBD1 (6 bases). V gave up 1 base and J gave up 7 bases, with 17 bases separating them. Germline V CDR1 and CDR2: SGHVS, FNYEAQ. The CDR3 is 16 amino acids. The CDR3 is CASSLEGGRRVNEQFF. CDR3 nucleotide sequence: TGTGCCAGCAGCTTAGAAGGGGGACGACGGGTGAATGAGCAGTTCTTC. The full variable domain, in which reference TRBV7-6 and TRBJ2-1 provide the parts outside the CDR3, is GAGVSQSPRYKVTKRGQDVALRCDPISGHVSLYWYRQALGQGPEFLTYFNYEAQQDKSGLPNDRFSAERPEGSISTLTIQRTEQRDSAMYRCASSLEGGRRVNEQFFGPGTRLTVL.

CDR3: CASRWSGASDEQYF. CDR3 in DNA: TGTGCCAGCAGGTGGAGTGGGGCATCCGACGAGCAGTACTTC. The genes are TRBV25-1 and TRBJ2-7; TRBD1 is a possible D gene (5 bases). The CDR3 consists of 14 residues. Germline V gene sequence: CDR1 MGHDK, CDR2 SYGVNS. The V and J ends lost 6 bases and 5 bases respectively, with 17 bases between them.

This chain joins TRBV5-4 and TRBJ2-5, with D perhaps TRBD2 (5 bases). There are 13 residues in the CDR3. Trimming removed 4 bases at V and 2 bases at J, with 9 bases between. Germline CDR1 reads SGHNT; CDR2 reads YYREEE (reference sequence). Here the CDR3 reads CASSRTVQETQYF. CDR3 nucleotides: TGTGCCAGCAGCCGGACTGTGCAAGAGACCCAGTACTTC. Using reference TRBV5-4 and TRBJ2-5 for the parts outside the CDR3, the full variable domain is ETGVTQSPTHLIKTRGQQVTLRCSSQSGHNTVSWYQQALGQGPQFIFQYYREEENGRGNFPPRFSGLQFPNYSSELNVNALELDDSALYLCASSRTVQETQYFGPGTRLLVL.

V usage is TRBV4-1 and J usage is TRBJ1-4, with D unclear. V was cut by 1 base and J by 0 bases, with 9 bases left in between. Germline CDR1 and CDR2: MGHRA and YSYEKL. The CDR3 has 16 amino acids. CDR3 DNA: TGCGCCAGCAGCCAAGGGGTCGGGACAACTAATGAAAAACTGTTTTTT. Its protein is CASSQGVGTTNEKLFF.

This clone was recorded once. J is TRBJ2-1 and V is TRBV11-1; 15 bases are a match to TRBD2. The CDR3 is made up of 16 amino acids. Germline CDR1 SGHAT, CDR2 FQDESV (reference sequence). The J segment lost 7 bases and the V segment lost 5 bases, leaving 6 bases of the junction unmatched. CDR3 region: CASSRTSGRERNEQFF. DNA for the CDR3: TGTGCCAGCAGCCGGACTAGCGGGAGGGAGAGGAATGAGCAGTTCTTC. The full variable domain, its missing parts supplied by reference TRBV11-1 and TRBJ2-1, is EAEVAQSPRYKITEKSQAVAFWCDPISGHATLYWYRQILGQGPELLVQFQDESVVDDSQLPKDRFSAERLKGVDSTLKIQPAELGDSAMYLCASSRTSGRERNEQFFGPGTRLTVL.

The J gene is TRBJ2-7, the V gene TRBV7-9; 8 nucleotides agree with TRBD1. The germline CDR1 and CDR2 sequences are SEHNR and FQNEAQ (reference sequence). Trimming removed 5 bases from V and 7 bases from J; junction bases left unmatched: 10. CDR3 size: 14 residues. The CDR3 coding sequence is TGTGCCAGCAGCCCCTGGACAGGGCACATGGAGCAGTACTTC. Amino acids: CASSPWTGHMEQYF.

The rearrangement uses TRBV27 and TRBJ1-5; the D is unclear. With 2 bases removed from V and 7 bases from J, the gap between germline ends came to 15 bases. Germline values: CDR1 MNHEY, CDR2 SMNVEV (reference sequence). The CDR3 runs 15 residues. The CDR3 nucleotides read TGTGCCAGCAGTTTAAAACCCGGAGGCCACCAGCCCCAGCATTTT. The encoded protein is CASSLKPGGHQPQHF.

The genes are TRBV7-9 and TRBJ1-1; no clear D gene. CDR3 length: 13 residues. The germline CDR1 and CDR2 sequences are SEHNR and FQNEAQ (reference sequence). Trimming took 4 bases from V and 1 from J, leaving 7 bases between them. This CDR3 is CASSSLPNTEAFF. Written as DNA, the CDR3 is TGTGCCAGCAGCTCTCTTCCGAACACTGAAGCTTTCTTT.

The chain links TRBV7-2 to TRBJ2-3; TRBD2 agrees at 15 bases. The length of the CDR3 is 16 residues. Germline CDR1 is SGHTA and CDR2 is FQGNSA. V was clipped by 5 bases and J by 6 bases; unmatched bases: 6. The CDR3 DNA reads as TGTGCCAGCAGCCTGGGACTAGCGGGAGGAGGTGATACGCAGTATTTT. It yields the protein CASSLGLAGGGDTQYF.

For this clone: One end of the junction is discordant with germline, which a read error may explain. The chain links TRBV5-1 to TRBJ2-1, with D possibly matching TRBD1 (6 bases). The CDR3 covers 13 residues. Per the germline V gene, CDR1 is SGHRS and CDR2 is YFSETQ. CDR3 residues: CATSSQGSNEQFF. The CDR3, as DNA: TGCGCCACCAGCTCACAGGGAAGCAATGAGCAGTTCTTC.

The chain joins TRBV2 to TRBJ2-7, with D tentatively TRBD1 (5 bases). This CDR3 contains 14 residues. V was pared by 1 base and J by 2 bases, with 9 bases between. The germline V gene encodes CDR1 SNHLY and CDR2 FYNNEI. The CDR3 protein is CASSEGGNPYEQYF. The DNA of the CDR3 is TGTGCCAGCAGTGAAGGGGGCAACCCCTACGAGCAGTACTTC.